This T cell receptor beta chain was obtained from a study of blood T cell repertoires in COVID-19. For the study at large: Italy, Spain and the United States were the sources of the convalescent and acute COVID-19 samples.

CDR1 is MNHEY and CDR2 is SMNVEV in the germline V gene (reference sequence). The CDR3 totals 17 residues. The J segment lost 7 bases and the V segment lost 5 bases, leaving 16 bases of the junction unmatched. In the original analysis: Reference gene primers were amplified, and this amplification served to estimate nucleated cell counts. Here immunoSEQ multiplex PCR was the method, and the copy in TCRdb shows in-frame clones only, minus some. D and trimming were read from the DNA, whereas the V and J calls and clone size are those reported in that table. This sample carries 25,000 to 30,000 clones, approximately 84% of them seen once, and the ten largest clones take roughly 46%.

Source material: peripheral blood. The sequence derives from a woman aged 80 or older with acute or convalescent COVID-19. The rearrangement links TRBV27 to TRBJ2-1; 8 nucleotides match TRBD1. The CDR3 nucleotides are TGTGCCAGCAGTCTCAAGCCTCGACAGGGGCTGAGTAATGAGCAGTTCTTC. This gives the protein CASSLKPRQGLSNEQFF.